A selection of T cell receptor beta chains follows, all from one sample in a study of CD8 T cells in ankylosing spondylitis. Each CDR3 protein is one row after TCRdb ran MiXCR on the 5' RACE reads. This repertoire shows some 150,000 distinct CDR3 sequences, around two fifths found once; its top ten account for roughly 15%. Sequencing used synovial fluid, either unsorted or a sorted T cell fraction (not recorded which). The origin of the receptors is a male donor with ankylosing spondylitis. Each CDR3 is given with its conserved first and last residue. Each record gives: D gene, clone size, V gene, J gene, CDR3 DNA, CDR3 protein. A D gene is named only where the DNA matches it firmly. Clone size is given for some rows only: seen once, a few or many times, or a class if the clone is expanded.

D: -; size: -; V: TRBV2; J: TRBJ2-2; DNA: TGTGCCAGCAGTGAAACCGTCGGGGAGCTGTTTTTT; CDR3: CASSETVGELFF
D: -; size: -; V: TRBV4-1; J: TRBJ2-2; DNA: TGCGCCAGCAGCAGGACTACGAACACCGGGGAGCTGTTTTTT; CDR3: CASSRTTNTGELFF
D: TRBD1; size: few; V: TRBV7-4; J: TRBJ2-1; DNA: TGTGCCAGCAGCTTACGGGACAGGGTCTACAATGAGCAGTTCTTC; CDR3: CASSLRDRVYNEQFF
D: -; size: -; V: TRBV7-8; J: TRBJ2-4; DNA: TGTGCCAGCAGCTTAGCTACCTCTCGAATGACGTTCCTGGCCAAAAACATTCAGTACTTC; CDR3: CASSLATSRMTFLAKNIQYF
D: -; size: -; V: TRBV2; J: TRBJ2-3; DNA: TGTGCCAGCAGCTACGACAGGCACACAGATACGCAGTATTTT; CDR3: CASSYDRHTDTQYF
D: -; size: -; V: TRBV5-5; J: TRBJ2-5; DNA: TGTGCCAGCAGCCCCCTCGGGGGCCGTGACCAAGAGACCCAGTACTTC; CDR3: CASSPLGGRDQETQYF
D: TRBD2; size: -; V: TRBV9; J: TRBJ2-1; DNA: TGTGCCAGCAGCTCTAGCGGGGCCTCCAATGAGCAGTTCTTC; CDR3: CASSSSGASNEQFF
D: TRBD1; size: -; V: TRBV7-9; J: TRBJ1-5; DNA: TGTGCCAGCAGCCCAGGGAGGACAGGGGGCACAGGGTCCCAGCATTTT; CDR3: CASSPGRTGGTGSQHF
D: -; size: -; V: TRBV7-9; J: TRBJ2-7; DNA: TGTGCCAGCAGCTGGAGTGGAGTCGAGCAGTACTTC; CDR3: CASSWSGVEQYF
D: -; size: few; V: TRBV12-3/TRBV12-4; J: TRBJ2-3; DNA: TGTGCCAGCACTCCGCTTAGGCTTATGAGCACAGATACGCAGTATTTT; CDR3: CASTPLRLMSTDTQYF
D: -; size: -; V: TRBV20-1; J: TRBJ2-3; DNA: TGCAGTGCTAGTAGGCTAGCTAGTCGAGATACGCAGTATTTT; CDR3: CSASRLASRDTQYF
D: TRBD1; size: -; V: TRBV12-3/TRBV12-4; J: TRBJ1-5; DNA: TGTGCCAGCAGTACGACAGGGGCCCAGCATTTT; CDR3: CASSTTGAQHF
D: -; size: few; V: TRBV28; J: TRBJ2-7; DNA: TGTGCCAGCAGTTTGTTGCAGAGCTCCTACGAGCAGTACTTC; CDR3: CASSLLQSSYEQYF
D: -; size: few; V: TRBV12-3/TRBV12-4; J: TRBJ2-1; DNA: TGTGCCAGCAGTTTAGCCAGTCAGTTGGGTGAGCAGTTCTTC; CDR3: CASSLASQLGEQFF
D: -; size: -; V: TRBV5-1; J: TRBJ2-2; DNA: TGCGCCAGCGCCACCCTGATGAGGGGGGCCACGAACACCGGGGAGCTGTTTTTT; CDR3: CASATLMRGATNTGELFF
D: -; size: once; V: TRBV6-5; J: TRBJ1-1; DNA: TGTGCCAGCAGTTACTCGATGGGACGGACTGAAGCTTTCTTT; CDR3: CASSYSMGRTEAFF
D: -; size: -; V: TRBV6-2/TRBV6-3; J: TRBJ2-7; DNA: TGTGCCAGCACCAATGAGGGTCTCGACAGGCCCACCTACGAGCAGTACTTC; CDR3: CASTNEGLDRPTYEQYF
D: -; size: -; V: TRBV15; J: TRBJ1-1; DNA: TGTGCCACCAGTCAGGGCAGGGTTTTGAACACTGAAGCTTTCTTT; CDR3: CATSQGRVLNTEAFF
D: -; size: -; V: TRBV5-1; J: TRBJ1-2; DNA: TGCGCCAGCAGCCCCGAAAGGCCAGCTAACTATGGCTACACCTTC; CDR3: CASSPERPANYGYTF
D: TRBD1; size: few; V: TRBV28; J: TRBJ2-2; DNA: TGTGCCAGCAGTCGAGGAGACAGGGTCCGCGGGGAGCTGTTTTTT; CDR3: CASSRGDRVRGELFF
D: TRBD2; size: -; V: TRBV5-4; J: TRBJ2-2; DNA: TGTGCCAGCAGCTTTCCTACTAGCGGGACACACACCGGGGAGCTGTTTTTT; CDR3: CASSFPTSGTHTGELFF
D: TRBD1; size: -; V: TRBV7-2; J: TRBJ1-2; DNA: TGTGCCAGCAGAGGCCAGAGGGACAGAAACTATGGCTACACCTTC; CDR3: CASRGQRDRNYGYTF
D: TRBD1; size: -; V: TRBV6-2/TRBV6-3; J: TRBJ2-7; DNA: TGTGCCAGCAGTTACCCGACCGGGACAGGGCCCCACGAGCAGTACTTC; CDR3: CASSYPTGTGPHEQYF
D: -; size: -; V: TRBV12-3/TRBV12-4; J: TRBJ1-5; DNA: TGTGCCAGCAGTTTCTATCAGGGACCCAATCAGCCCCAGCATTTT; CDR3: CASSFYQGPNQPQHF
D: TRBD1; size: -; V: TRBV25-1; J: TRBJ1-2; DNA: TGTGCCAGCAGTGAATGGCACCGGGACAGGGGGACCTATGGCTACACCTTC; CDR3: CASSEWHRDRGTYGYTF
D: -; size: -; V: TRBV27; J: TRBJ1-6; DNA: TGTGCCAGCAGTACCCTTCCCTTCAACACCTGGGCCGGTAATTCACCCCTCCACTTT; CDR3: CASSTLPFNTWAGNSPLHF
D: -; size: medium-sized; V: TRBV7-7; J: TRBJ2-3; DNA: TGTGCCAGCAGCTTAGTTCCCACAGATACGCAGTATTTT; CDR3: CASSLVPTDTQYF
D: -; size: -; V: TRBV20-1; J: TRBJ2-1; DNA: TGCAGTGCTTTAGACGACTTCCCTTACAATGAGCAGTTCTTC; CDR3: CSALDDFPYNEQFF
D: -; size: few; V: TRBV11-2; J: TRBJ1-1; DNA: TGTGCCAGCAGCTTAACGGCAGGGGCTGAAGCTTTCTTT; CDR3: CASSLTAGAEAFF
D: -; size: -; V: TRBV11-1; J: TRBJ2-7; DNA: TGTGCCAGCAGCTTGGCGGGCAGCGGCCCTTACGAGCAGTACTTC; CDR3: CASSLAGSGPYEQYF
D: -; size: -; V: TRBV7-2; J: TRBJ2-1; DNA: TGTGCCAGCAGCCCAACTCCGTCCCTCTATGAGCAGTTCTTC; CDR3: CASSPTPSLYEQFF
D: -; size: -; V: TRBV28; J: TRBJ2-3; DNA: TGTGCCAGCAGTCGGCAGCCTTTACTCACAGATACGCAGTATTTT; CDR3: CASSRQPLLTDTQYF
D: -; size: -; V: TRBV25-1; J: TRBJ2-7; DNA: TGTGCCAGCAGTGTCGACAGTTTCGGGAAGGGTCAGCAGTACTTC; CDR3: CASSVDSFGKGQQYF
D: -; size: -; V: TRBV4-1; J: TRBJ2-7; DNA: TGCGCCAGCAGCCAAGGTCCGTTGGGGGGCGAGCAGTACTTC; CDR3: CASSQGPLGGEQYF
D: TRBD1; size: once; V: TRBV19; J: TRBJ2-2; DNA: TGTGCCAGTAGTATCGTGGACAGGGAAACCGGGGAGCTGTTTTTT; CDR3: CASSIVDRETGELFF
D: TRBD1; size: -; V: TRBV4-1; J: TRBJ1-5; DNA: TGCGCCAGCAGCCTGTGGCAGGGGGCCAATCAGCCCCAGCATTTT; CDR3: CASSLWQGANQPQHF
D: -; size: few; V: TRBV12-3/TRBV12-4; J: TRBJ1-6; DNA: TGTGCCAGCAGTTTAGTCGGGGACTTTAATTCACCCCTCCACTTT; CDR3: CASSLVGDFNSPLHF
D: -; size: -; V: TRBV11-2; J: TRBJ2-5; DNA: TGTGCCAGCAGCAAATTAGACGGATCTCAAGAGACCCAGTACTTC; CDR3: CASSKLDGSQETQYF
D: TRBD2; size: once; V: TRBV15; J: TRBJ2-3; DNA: TGTGCCACCAGCAGAAAGCGGGGGGGCCCGGATACGCAGTATTTT; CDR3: CATSRKRGGPDTQYF
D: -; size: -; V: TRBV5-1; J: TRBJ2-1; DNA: TGCGCCAGCAGCTTGGGTCTAGTAGCCCCGTGGTCCTACAATGAGCAGTTCTTC; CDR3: CASSLGLVAPWSYNEQFF
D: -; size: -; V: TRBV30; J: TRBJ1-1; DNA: TGTGCCTCGTTGACAGTGAACACTGAAGCTTTCTTT; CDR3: CASLTVNTEAFF
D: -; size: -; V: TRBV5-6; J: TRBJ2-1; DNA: TGTGCCAGCAGCTTGGCAGGGTTCTCCCACAATGAGCAGTTCTTC; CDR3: CASSLAGFSHNEQFF
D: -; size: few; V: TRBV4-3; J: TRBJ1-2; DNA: TGCGCCAGCAGCCAAGAGGTCGCCGGCTACACCTTC; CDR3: CASSQEVAGYTF